Listed here are 21 T cell receptor beta chains from one sample, sequenced in a study of molecular identifiers for immune sequencing clone quantification. TCRdb re-called the PCR reads with MiXCR, one entry per CDR3 protein. The sample lists about 510,000 distinct CDR3 sequences; approximately 25% were seen once. The specimen was naive CD8+ T cells from blood, with Jurkat cell RNA spiked in. Subset noted: FACS-sorted CD8+CD4-CCR7+CD45RA+ naive T cells. The origin of the receptors is a human donor in good health. Some libraries in this study had Jurkat cell RNA spiked in.

In this sample, this clonotype turned up a few times. The chain is built from TRBV13 and TRBJ1-1; D remains unclear. Trimming left V 4 bases short and J 7 bases short, with 19 bases between. This CDR3 is built from 15 residues. The germline V gene encodes CDR1 PRHDT and CDR2 FYEKMQ (reference sequence). Written as DNA, the CDR3 is TGTGCCAGCAGCTCAGGTGGTGGCGGGTGGGTTGAAGCTTTCTTT. Encoded protein: CASSSGGGGWVEAFF.

The sample holds a few counts of this clonotype. The chain combines TRBV30 with TRBJ2-2; D call uncertain. The V end was cut by 4 bases, the J end by 7 bases, with 7 bases between. The CDR3 is made up of 11 amino acids. Germline V gene sequence: CDR1 GTSNPN, CDR2 SVGIG (reference sequence). CDR3 sequence reads: CAWKEGGELFF. CDR3 DNA sequence: TGTGCCTGGAAAGAAGGCGGGGAGCTGTTTTTT.

The sample holds many counts of this clonotype. This sequence joins TRBV7-9 and TRBJ2-7, with 7 bases identical to TRBD2. The CDR3 covers 14 residues. The trim removed 5 bases at V and 3 bases at J, leaving 7 bases unmatched. Germline V gives CDR1 SEHNR, CDR2 FQNEAQ (reference sequence). The CDR3 DNA follows: TGTGCCAGCAGCCCGGGAGGTGGGCACTACGAGCAGTACTTC. This sequence encodes CASSPGGGHYEQYF.

The chain has TRBV28 and TRBJ2-5, with TRBD1 as a possible D gene (6 bases). CDR1 is MDHEN, CDR2 SYDVKM, per germline. The length of the CDR3 is 15 residues. Trimming pared 3 bases from V and 5 bases from J, leaving 16 bases between. CDR3 bases: TGTGCCAGCAGTTTTAAGGGGGAAACGAAGGAGACCCAGTACTTC. It specifies CASSFKGETKETQYF.

Of note for this clonotype: This may be a read error, as it is one base from a much larger clone. The rearrangement links TRBV7-9 to TRBJ2-7; 11 bases agree with TRBD2. Germline V gene sequence: CDR1 SEHNR, CDR2 FQNEAQ (reference sequence). The CDR3 contains 16 residues. The ends lost 5 bases at V and 5 bases at J; junction bases unmatched: 11. The CDR3: CASSGLAGGEAHEQYF. DNA for the CDR3: TGTGCCAGCAGCGGGCTAGCGGGAGGAGAGGCCCACGAGCAGTACTTC.

This clonotype was seen many times. V and J are TRBV5-4 and TRBJ1-1, with D possibly being TRBD1 (6 bases). V was pared by 3 bases and J by 6 bases, with 12 bases between. CDR3 size: 13 residues. Germline assignment: CDR1 SGHNT and CDR2 YYREEE (reference sequence). The CDR3 here is CASSYFGGAEAFF. Here the CDR3 DNA reads TGTGCCAGCAGCTACTTTGGGGGCGCTGAAGCTTTCTTT.

Concerning this clonotype: This may arise from a read error, as a much more abundant clone is one base away. The CDR3 DNA is TGCAGTGCTTTTCTGGACAGGGAATTGAGCTACACCTTC. It is translated as CSAFLDRELSYTF. The V and J genes are TRBV20-1 and TRBJ1-2; TRBD1 aligns across 8 bases. Trimming at V came to 5 bases and at J to 9 bases, leaving 11 bases not matched to a gene. In germline, CDR1 is DFQATT, CDR2 SNEGSKA (reference sequence). The CDR3 runs to 13 residues.

The V and J genes are TRBV20-1 and TRBJ2-7; TRBD2 is a possible D gene (6 bases). Between the trimmed V and J ends, which lost 0 bases and 2 bases, there was a span of 23 bases. The CDR3 contains 18 residues. Germline CDR1 reads DFQATT; CDR2 reads SNEGSKA (reference sequence). The CDR3 spells CSARDVNPGTVAAYEQYF. As DNA, the CDR3 is TGCAGTGCTAGAGATGTCAATCCCGGGACTGTCGCAGCCTACGAGCAGTACTTC.

The V and J genes are TRBV7-9 and TRBJ2-2; the D gene could be TRBD1 or TRBD2 (5 bases each). Trimming pared 4 bases from V and 6 bases from J, leaving 15 bases between. Germline CDR1 reads SEHNR; CDR2 reads FQNEAQ (reference sequence). The CDR3 sequence is 15 residues long. CDR3 protein: CASSSTDGAPGELFF. The DNA of the CDR3 is TGTGCCAGCAGCTCAACGGACGGGGCCCCCGGGGAGCTGTTTTTT. The complete variable domain, with remaining parts taken from reference TRBV7-9 and TRBJ2-2, reads DTGVSQNPRHKITKRGQNVTFRCDPISEHNRLYWYRQTLGQGPEFLTYFQNEAQLEKSRLLSDRFSAERPKGSFSTLEIQRTEQGDSAMYLCASSSTDGAPGELFFGEGSRLTVL.

This clonotype was counted a few times. The gene calls are TRBV4-1 and TRBJ1-1; 8 bases align to TRBD1. CDR3 length: 14 amino acids. Trimming cost V 4 bases and J 2 bases; bases outside gene matches: 3. CDR1 is MGHRA, CDR2 YSYEKL, per germline. CDR3 region: CASSPRGQNTEAFF. CDR3 nucleotide sequence: TGCGCCAGCAGCCCCAGGGGGCAAAACACTGAAGCTTTCTTT.

The V and J genes are TRBV12-3 or TRBV12-4 and TRBJ2-5; 7 bases map to TRBD1. The CDR3 is 14 residues long. Losses at the gene ends were 3 bases for V and 2 bases for J; bases not matched to a gene: 3. The CDR3 bases are TGTGCCAGCAGTTTCACAGGGGTTCAAGAGACCCAGTACTTC. It encodes CASSFTGVQETQYF.

CDR3 region: CATSEQGEQPQHF. The CDR3 DNA reads TGTGCCACCAGTGAGCAGGGCGAACAGCCCCAGCATTTT. The chain joins TRBV24-1 to TRBJ1-5, with TRBD1 as a possible D gene (5 bases). CDR3 length: 13 residues. Looked up from germline, CDR1 is KGHDR and CDR2 is SFDVKD. Deletions cut 4 bases from V and 7 bases from J, with 10 bases between.

V usage is TRBV30 and J usage is TRBJ2-2; D might be TRBD2 (6 bases). The germline V gene has CDR1 GTSNPN and CDR2 SVGIG (reference sequence). V was clipped by 1 base and J by 10 bases, with 19 bases between them. This CDR3 has 15 amino acids. CDR3 nucleotides: TGTGCCTGGAGTGAAATACGGGACGGCGGGGAGGAGCTGTTTTTT. Residues: CAWSEIRDGGEELFF.

This clonotype was picked up a small number of times. The chain couples TRBV20-1 to TRBJ2-7, with TRBD1 identical over 8 bases. The CDR3 is 15 amino acids. The germline gives CDR1 DFQATT, CDR2 SNEGSKA (reference sequence). V shed 4 bases and J 2 bases; nucleotides not matched to a gene: 10. DNA for the CDR3: TGCAGTGCTACCGACAGGGGATCAAGTACCTACGAGCAGTACTTC. Encoded protein: CSATDRGSSTYEQYF.

This clonotype was counted only a few times. V gene TRBV9 combines with J gene TRBJ1-6; TRBD1 is a possible D gene (5 bases). Trimming removed 3 bases from V and 10 bases from J, with 23 bases in between. This CDR3 region has 17 residues. The germline V gene encodes CDR1 SGDLS and CDR2 YYNGEE. DNA of the CDR3: TGTGCCAGCAGCGCAAACGATCCAGGGTCGTGGGGGTCACCCCTCCACTTT. It is translated as CASSANDPGSWGSPLHF.

This clonotype occurred a few times. The CDR3 coding sequence is TGTGCCAGCAGTTTAGAACCTAGCGGGGTCGGGGATACGCAGTATTTT. This sequence encodes CASSLEPSGVGDTQYF. The V call is TRBV27, the J call TRBJ2-3; 9 bases match TRBD2. Germline assignment: CDR1 MNHEY and CDR2 SMNVEV (reference sequence). With 2 bases clipped from V and 6 bases from J, the junction kept 9 bases outside the gene matches. The CDR3 consists of 16 residues.

This clonotype was recorded many times. The V and J genes are TRBV7-9 and TRBJ1-1, with TRBD1 matching 8 bases. CDR3 length: 12 residues. V was pared by 11 bases and J by 7 bases, with 9 bases of the junction left unmatched. Germline V lookup: CDR1 SEHNR, CDR2 FQNEAQ (reference sequence). In DNA, the CDR3 is TGTGCCGGAAATTACGGGACAGGTGAAGCTTTCTTT. It encodes CAGNYGTGEAFF.

There are many counts of this clonotype. This chain connects TRBV5-1 to TRBJ2-7, with D possibly being TRBD2 (5 bases). The ends were cut back, 2 bases at V and 4 bases at J, with 19 bases in the middle. The CDR3 covers 16 residues. Germline values: CDR1 SGHRS, CDR2 YFSETQ. Here the CDR3 reads CASSFGPRGTVYEQYF. The CDR3 nucleotides read TGCGCCAGCAGCTTTGGTCCTCGGGGAACTGTATACGAGCAGTACTTC.

This chain connects TRBV7-8 to TRBJ1-4; TRBD1 is a possible D gene (5 bases). The CDR3 is 15 amino acids. Trimming left V 4 bases short and J 3 bases short, with 12 bases between. Germline V lookup: CDR1 SGHVS, CDR2 FQNEAQ. This CDR3 is CASSSIGGSNEKLFF. The CDR3 coding sequence is TGTGCCAGCAGCTCAATTGGGGGGTCTAATGAAAAACTGTTTTTT.

V and J are TRBV4-1 and TRBJ1-4, with TRBD1 matching 7 bases. CDR1 and CDR2 from the germline V gene are MGHRA and YSYEKL. The CDR3 loop spans 15 amino acids. Trimming took 5 bases from V and 4 from J; bases not matched to a gene: 7. Here the CDR3 reads CASSARDRYNEKLFF. CDR3 DNA sequence: TGCGCCAGCAGCGCCCGGGACAGATATAATGAAAAACTGTTTTTT.

The CDR3 sequence is CASSIGGQGLDTQYF. CDR3 nucleotide sequence: TGTGCCAGTAGTATAGGGGGACAGGGACTGGATACGCAGTATTTT. The chain links TRBV19 to TRBJ2-3; the match to TRBD1 covers 9 bases. Looked up from germline, CDR1 is LNHDA and CDR2 is SQIVND (reference sequence). The CDR3 covers 15 residues. V shed 1 base and J 6 bases; nucleotides not matched to a gene: 5. The full variable domain, with the rest looked up from reference TRBV19 and TRBJ2-3, is DGGITQSPKYLFRKEGQNVTLSCEQNLNHDAMYWYRQDPGQGLRLIYYSQIVNDFQKGDIAEGYSVSREKKESFPLTVTSAQKNPTAFYLCASSIGGQGLDTQYFGPGTRLTVL.